The rows below give T cell receptor beta chains drawn from one sample of a study of shared clonotypes between healthy human individuals. Using immunoSEQ multiplex PCR, the repertoire was profiled, and TCRdb retains in-frame clones only, with some absent. The profile shows some 980,000 clones, 60% to 85% of them singletons. Specimen: memory CD4+ T cells sorted from blood. The receptor source for this set is a man younger than 35 in good health. CDR3s include the opening cysteine and the closing phenylalanine or tryptophan. Fields, in order: V gene, J gene, clone size, D gene, CDR3 DNA, CDR3 protein. A D gene is named only where the DNA matches it firmly. Size is stated for part of the rows, as once, few or many counts, or as a class when the clone is expanded.

>TRBV5-1|TRBJ1-4|NA|TRBD1
TGCGCCAGCAGCCAAAGGACAGGGAATGAAAAACTGTTTTTT
CASSQRTGNEKLFF
>TRBV28|TRBJ2-5|NA|NA
TGTGCCAGCAGTTTACCTACGGTGGGGGGCGGCGGGACCCAGTACTTC
CASSLPTVGGGGTQYF
>TRBV7-9|TRBJ1-6|NA|TRBD1
TGTGCCAGCAGCGTGGGACAGGGCGGTTCACCCCTCCACTTT
CASSVGQGGSPLHF
>TRBV29-1|TRBJ1-4|NA|NA
TGCAGCGTTCGTCCTGCAACTAATGAAAAACTGTTTTTT
CSVRPATNEKLFF
>TRBV11-2|TRBJ2-2|NA|NA
TGTGCCAGCAGCTTCTCCCAGGGAGGCACCGGGGAGCTGTTTTTT
CASSFSQGGTGELFF
>TRBV30|TRBJ1-6|NA|NA
TGTGCCTGGAGTTTAGGCAGCGATAATTCACCCCTCCACTTT
CAWSLGSDNSPLHF
>TRBV5-8|TRBJ2-1|NA|TRBD2
TGTGCCAGCAGCTTGCGGGGCCTAGCGGTACCCAATGAGCAGTTCTTC
CASSLRGLAVPNEQFF
>TRBV18|TRBJ1-4|NA|TRBD1
TGTGCCAGCTCCGATGCCGGGACAGCTAATGAAAAACTGTTTTTT
CASSDAGTANEKLFF
>TRBV11-3|TRBJ2-1|NA|TRBD1
TGTGCCAGCAGCGAGGACAGGGGCGGGTTCCATGAGCAGTTCTTC
CASSEDRGGFHEQFF
>TRBV29-1|TRBJ2-2|NA|TRBD1
TGCAGCGTTGAGGACAGGGGGGACACCGGGGAGCTGTTTTTT
CSVEDRGDTGELFF
>TRBV10-3|TRBJ1-2|NA|TRBD1
TGTGCCATCAGTGAAGGGGACAGGGGAGATGGCTACACCTTC
CAISEGDRGDGYTF
>TRBV18|TRBJ2-5|NA|TRBD1
TGTGCCAGCTCCCCACGACAGGGCCAGTCCTGGGCCCAGTACTTC
CASSPRQGQSWAQYF
>TRBV15|TRBJ2-7|NA|NA
TGTGCCACCAGCAGAGATAACGCAGCTATCCTCGAGCAGTACTTC
CATSRDNAAILEQYF
>TRBV27|TRBJ2-5|NA|TRBD2
TGTGCCAGCAGTTCCCGGACTAGCGGCGATCAAGAGACCCAGTACTTC
CASSSRTSGDQETQYF
>TRBV19|TRBJ1-5|NA|NA
TGTGCCAGCGGGACACTGGGAAATCAGCCCCAGCATTTT
CASGTLGNQPQHF
>TRBV6-1|TRBJ1-2|NA|NA
TGTGCCAGCAGTGCCCGGGACACACCTAACTATGGCTACACCTTC
CASSARDTPNYGYTF
>TRBV5-4|TRBJ2-2|once|NA
TGTGCCAGCAGCTCCGGGGGAGTAGAGACCGGGGAGCTGTTTTTT
CASSSGGVETGELFF
>TRBV28|TRBJ1-1|NA|NA
TGTGCCAGCAGTTTATTGGGCGGTGAAGCTTTCTTT
CASSLLGGEAFF
>TRBV5-4|TRBJ2-5|NA|NA
TGTGCCAGCAGCGAGGGCCCCAGGGTGTCCCAAGAGACCCAGTACTTC
CASSEGPRVSQETQYF
>TRBV9|TRBJ1-4|NA|NA
TGTGCCAGCAGCGTAGGGACTCCGAGGCTATATGAAAAACTGTTTTTT
CASSVGTPRLYEKLFF
>TRBV5-6|TRBJ2-7|NA|TRBD2
TGTGCCAGCAGCTCTGTTCCGGGCGGGGGTTACGAGCAGTACTTC
CASSSVPGGGYEQYF
>TRBV18|TRBJ1-1|NA|TRBD1
TGTGCCAGCTCACTTTCCGGGACAGCAAGCCCTGAAGCTTTCTTT
CASSLSGTASPEAFF
>TRBV4-1|TRBJ1-6|NA|NA
TGCGCCAGCAGCCAAGCCGAAAATTCACCCCTCCACTTT
CASSQAENSPLHF
>TRBV5-1|TRBJ2-5|NA|NA
TGCGCCAGCAGCTTGGAGACAGTTACTCAAGAGACCCAGTACTTC
CASSLETVTQETQYF
>TRBV11-2|TRBJ2-5|NA|NA
TGTGCCAGCAGCTTAGCTGGACTGCAAGAGACCCAGTACTTC
CASSLAGLQETQYF
>TRBV19|TRBJ1-6|NA|NA
TGTGCCAGTAGACGAACCGGGGACTATAATTCACCCCTCCACTTT
CASRRTGDYNSPLHF
>TRBV11-2|TRBJ1-2|NA|NA
TGTGCCAGCAGCTTTTCAGGGGCAGGGGATAACTATGGCTACACCTTC
CASSFSGAGDNYGYTF
>TRBV7-6|TRBJ2-7|NA|NA
TGTGCCAGCAGCTTAGGTGGTTCGGGCGAGCAGTACTTC
CASSLGGSGEQYF
>TRBV9|TRBJ2-1|NA|NA
TGTGCCAGCAGCGTAGGCCGGCTTTCCTACAATGAGCAGTTCTTC
CASSVGRLSYNEQFF
>TRBV28|TRBJ1-1|NA|NA
TGTGCCAGCAGTTCGCGGTCCACTGAAGCTTTCTTT
CASSSRSTEAFF
>TRBV30|TRBJ2-5|NA|TRBD2
TGTGCCTGGAGTCCAGGCGGGAGGGATAAAGAGACCCAGTACTTC
CAWSPGGRDKETQYF
>TRBV18|TRBJ1-1|NA|NA
TGTGCCAGCTCACCCGCTCAGGGGTTTCGGACTGAAGCTTTCTTT
CASSPAQGFRTEAFF
>TRBV4-1|TRBJ2-3|NA|TRBD2
TGCGCCAGCAGCCAAGTGCCGGGACTAGAGCGCACAGATACGCAGTATTTT
CASSQVPGLERTDTQYF
>TRBV30|TRBJ2-5|NA|TRBD1
TGTGCCTGGAGTCTAACGTTGGCGGACAAGACTAAGAGGGGGCGAGAGACCCAGTACTTC
CAWSLTLADKTKRGRETQYF
>TRBV5-1|TRBJ2-6|once|TRBD2
TGCGCCAGCAGCTTGGCAGGGACTAGCTCTGGGGCCAACGTCCTGACTTTC
CASSLAGTSSGANVLTF